These 28 T cell receptor beta chains came from one sample sequenced in a study of cytomegalovirus exposure and HLA in healthy donors. The primer mix had 60 Vbeta and 13 Jbeta primers. Repertoires were generated with immunoSEQ multiplex PCR, while TCRdb's copy carries only in-frame clones and drops some. Of around 200,000 clones detected, roughly four fifths appear once; the ten largest clones hold approximately 2.1%. Sequencing used PBMCs. These receptors originate from a woman aged 25 to 39 in good health and CMV-seropositive.

The chain combines TRBV2 with TRBJ2-3, with 11 nucleotides matching TRBD2. CDR1 SNHLY and CDR2 FYNNEI come from the germline V gene. With 10 bases clipped from V and 3 bases from J, the junction kept 6 bases outside the gene matches. This CDR3 is built from 14 residues. The chain's CDR3 is CATQLAGVTDTQYF. CDR3 DNA sequence: TGTGCCACACAACTAGCGGGAGTGACAGATACGCAGTATTTT.

V usage is TRBV28 and J usage is TRBJ1-4; 7 bases agree with TRBD1. This CDR3 comprises 16 residues. The V gene's germline CDR1 is MDHEN and CDR2 SYDVKM. V lost 6 bases, J lost 0 bases, and 7 bases stayed unmatched. CDR3 loop: CASSLDRAATNEKLFF. The CDR3 DNA is TGTGCCAGCAGCCTCGACAGGGCTGCAACTAATGAAAAACTGTTTTTT.

The chain is built from TRBV5-4 and TRBJ2-7; 10 nucleotides align to TRBD2. The junction had 11 bases not matched to a gene; V was cut back by 4 bases and J by 1 base. The CDR3 contains 17 residues. The germline V gene encodes CDR1 SGHNT and CDR2 YYREEE (reference sequence). The DNA for the CDR3 is TGTGCCAGCAGCCTCAGACTAGCGGGTGGTTTATCCTACGAGCAGTACTTC. It codes for CASSLRLAGGLSYEQYF.

As DNA, the CDR3 is TGTGCCTGGACGGAGGGGAGCTATGGCTACACCTTC. Encoded protein: CAWTEGSYGYTF. This sequence joins TRBV30 and TRBJ1-2, with a possible D match to TRBD1 (5 bases). The germline V gene has CDR1 GTSNPN and CDR2 SVGIG (reference sequence). V lost 4 bases and J lost 4, with 10 bases in between. This CDR3 region has 12 residues.

J is TRBJ2-7 and V is TRBV5-4; D might be TRBD2 (6 bases). Per germline, CDR1 SGHNT and CDR2 YYREEE (reference sequence). The V end lost 0 bases, the J end lost 2 bases, and 12 bases lay between the germline ends. There are 15 residues in the CDR3. The CDR3 spells CASSLEGTATYEQYF. The CDR3 DNA is TGTGCCAGCAGCTTGGAAGGGACTGCCACCTACGAGCAGTACTTC.

This clone has only one observation. The chain has TRBV7-2 and TRBJ1-2, with D uncertain. The CDR3 has 17 amino acids. CDR1 is SGHTA and CDR2 is FQGNSA in the germline V gene. V lost 1 base and J 6 bases, leaving 21 bases between the germline ends. CDR3 bases: TGTGCCAGCAGCTTAGTGGGGATTCTAGGACTTCAGGATGGCTACACCTTC. This gives the protein CASSLVGILGLQDGYTF. Supplemented by reference TRBV7-2 and TRBJ1-2, the full variable domain reads GAGVSQSPSNKVTEKGKDVELRCDPISGHTALYWYRQSLGQGLEFLIYFQGNSAPDKSGLPSDRFSAERTGGSVSTLTIQRTQQEDSAVYLCASSLVGILGLQDGYTFGSGTRLTVV.

The rearrangement uses TRBV29-1 and TRBJ2-7, with a possible D match to TRBD1 (6 bases). V was cut by 6 bases and J by 2 bases, with 17 bases left in between. This CDR3 is 14 amino acids long. The germline CDR1 and CDR2 sequences are SQVTM and ANQGSEA. For the CDR3, the DNA is TGCAGCGTCGGATGGACAGTCACCACCTACGAGCAGTACTTC. The encoded protein is CSVGWTVTTYEQYF.

Details on this clone: The junction differs from germline at one of its ends, possibly a read error. This sequence joins TRBV7-9 and TRBJ2-1; TRBD2 matches 14 bases. The CDR3 loop spans 17 amino acids. CDR1 is SEHNR and CDR2 is FQNEAQ in the germline V gene (reference sequence). As DNA, the CDR3 is TGTTCCAGCAGCTTAGGAGGGGGACTAGCGGGAGTAAAGGGGCAGTTCTTC. It codes for CSSSLGGGLAGVKGQFF.

This clone was recorded only once. This chain links TRBV19 with TRBJ2-2; 9 bases match TRBD2. This CDR3 contains 15 residues. Trimming removed 3 bases from V and 7 bases from J; junction bases left unmatched: 6. The germline gives CDR1 LNHDA, CDR2 SQIVND (reference sequence). The CDR3 DNA sequence: TGTGCCAGTAGTATGGTAGCGGGAGCGGGCGGGGAGCTGTTTTTT. This codes for CASSMVAGAGGELFF.

This rearrangement joins TRBV27 to TRBJ2-7; 8 bases map to TRBD2. V gave up 5 bases and J gave up 0 bases; unmatched junction bases: 9. Germline CDR1 MNHEY, CDR2 SMNVEV (reference sequence). CDR3 length: 16 residues. CDR3 loop: CASSRFTSGYSYEQYF. The CDR3 nucleotides read TGTGCCAGCAGTCGTTTCACTAGCGGCTACTCCTACGAGCAGTACTTC.

There are a few counts of this clone. This chain joins TRBV6-5 and TRBJ2-4; D perhaps matches TRBD2 (6 bases). This CDR3 spans 13 amino acids. Trimming pared 6 bases from V and 5 bases from J, leaving 11 bases between. CDR1 and CDR2 from the germline V gene are MNHEY and SVGAGI. CDR3 loop: CASSLRRENIQYF. In DNA, the CDR3 is TGTGCCAGCAGCCTCAGGAGGGAAAACATTCAGTACTTC.

V is TRBV18 and J is TRBJ2-1; 8 bases align to TRBD1. The CDR3 length is 13 residues. J lost 10 bases, V lost 4 bases, and 6 bases had no gene match. Germline assignment: CDR1 KGHSH and CDR2 LQKENI. The CDR3 region has the DNA TGTGCCAGCTCACACCCGACAGGGGTGGAGCAGTTCTTC. This translates into CASSHPTGVEQFF.

The DNA for the CDR3 is TGTGCCACCAGCAGAGAACCTAGCGGGAGTGCAGATACGCAGTATTTT. It translates to CATSREPSGSADTQYF. V gene TRBV15 combines with J gene TRBJ2-3; 10 bases are shared with TRBD2. In germline, CDR1 is LNHNV, CDR2 YYDKDF (reference sequence). CDR3 size: 16 residues. V dropped 0 bases and J dropped 4; count of bases not matched to a gene: 4.

The chain employs TRBV28 and TRBJ1-5, with TRBD1 as a possible D gene (6 bases). The CDR3 length is 16 residues. Trimming took off 1 base at V and 6 bases at J, with 16 bases between the two ends. Per germline, CDR1 MDHEN and CDR2 SYDVKM. CDR3 sequence: CASSLFAGGGSQPQHF. The CDR3 region has the DNA TGTGCCAGCAGTTTATTTGCGGGGGGCGGGAGTCAGCCCCAGCATTTT.

This clone was counted at least ten times. The chain recombines TRBV29-1 with TRBJ1-1, with D maybe TRBD1 (5 bases). Germline-derived CDR1 and CDR2 are SQVTM and ANQGSEA. The CDR3 length is 14 residues. Trimming removed 4 bases from V and 5 bases from J, with 17 bases in between. CDR3 in amino acids: CSVAVGGGGTEAFF. The CDR3 DNA is TGCAGCGTTGCGGTGGGTGGGGGAGGTACTGAAGCTTTCTTT.

This clone was seen a single time. The chain carries TRBV4-3 and TRBJ2-2, with TRBD1 identical over 9 bases. Per germline, CDR1 LGHNA and CDR2 YSLEER. V lost 6 bases and J lost 3; bases outside the gene matches: 2. The CDR3 extends over 14 amino acids. The CDR3 DNA reads TGCGCCAGCAGACGGACAGGGGACACCGGGGAGCTGTTTTTT. Translating it yields CASRRTGDTGELFF.

The chain uses TRBV19 and TRBJ1-5; no clear D. CDR1 is LNHDA, CDR2 SQIVND, per germline (reference sequence). Trimming shortened V by 2 bases and J by 2 bases, and 7 bases separated the two germline ends. CDR3 length: 14 residues. CDR3 loop: CASSIRGGNQPQHF. The CDR3 DNA is TGTGCCAGTAGTATACGGGGTGGCAATCAGCCCCAGCATTTT.

This clone showed up just once. The rearrangement links TRBV19 to TRBJ1-1; D is possibly TRBD1 (6 bases). Per the germline V gene, CDR1 is LNHDA and CDR2 is SQIVND (reference sequence). V gave up 3 bases and J gave up 2 bases, with 13 bases separating them. The CDR3 has 15 residues. CDR3 residues: CASSITGQRNTEAFF. The CDR3 region has the DNA TGTGCCAGTAGTATCACCGGACAGAGAAACACTGAAGCTTTCTTT.

This clone occurred many times. This sequence joins TRBV4-3 and TRBJ2-7; 8 positions agree with TRBD1. CDR1 and CDR2 from the germline V gene are LGHNA and YSLEER. There are 14 residues in the CDR3. V gave up 5 bases and J gave up 2 bases; unmatched junction bases: 5. In nucleotides, the CDR3 is TGCGCCAGCAGCACCCGACAGGGGCCCTACGAGCAGTACTTC. The encoded protein is CASSTRQGPYEQYF.

The gene calls are TRBV9 and TRBJ1-1; tentatively, D is TRBD1 (5 bases). Germline loops: CDR1 SGDLS, CDR2 YYNGEE. V gave up 0 bases and J gave up 5 bases, with 14 bases separating them. The CDR3 consists of 15 residues. DNA of the CDR3: TGTGCCAGCAGCGTAGAAGGGACTCCTAATACTGAAGCTTTCTTT. Translating it yields CASSVEGTPNTEAFF. The full variable domain, with the rest looked up from reference TRBV9 and TRBJ1-1, is DSGVTQTPKHLITATGQRVTLRCSPRSGDLSVYWYQQSLDQGLQFLIQYYNGEERAKGNILERFSAQQFPDLHSELNLSSLELGDSALYFCASSVEGTPNTEAFFGQGTRLTVV.

This clone was picked up a small number of times. In DNA form, the CDR3 reads TGTGCCAGCAGCTTTGGCAGTCAAGAGACCCAGTACTTC. This gives the protein CASSFGSQETQYF. The chain couples TRBV7-9 to TRBJ2-5; D is ambiguous. The CDR3 covers 13 residues. CDR1 is SEHNR, CDR2 FQNEAQ, per germline (reference sequence). V lost 3 bases and J lost 2, with 7 bases in between.

The chain employs TRBV6-5 and TRBJ1-2; TRBD1 matches 7 bases. The germline V gene has CDR1 MNHEY and CDR2 SVGAGI. V trimming: 6 bases; J trimming: 4 bases; junction bases outside the gene matches: 8. This CDR3 contains 14 residues. The CDR3 is CASSPGTALYGYTF. The CDR3, as DNA: TGTGCCAGCAGCCCCGGGACAGCCCTCTATGGCTACACCTTC.

The chain carries TRBV9 and TRBJ2-5; 13 nucleotides align to TRBD2. The CDR3 consists of 16 residues. CDR1 and CDR2 from the germline V gene are SGDLS and YYNGEE. Trimming at V came to 0 bases and at J to 4 bases, leaving 3 bases not matched to a gene. DNA for the CDR3: TGTGCCAGCAGCGTAGGGACTAGCGGGGGTCGAGAGACCCAGTACTTC. Translating it yields CASSVGTSGGRETQYF.

This clone was found once. The chain is built from TRBV28 and TRBJ2-1, with D possibly matching TRBD2 (5 bases). The CDR3 covers 13 residues. V was pared by 5 bases and J by 8 bases, with 13 bases between. Germline CDR1 is MDHEN and CDR2 is SYDVKM. The CDR3 DNA reads TGTGCCAGCAGTAGAGGGTTGAATCATGAGCAGTTCTTC. It yields the protein CASSRGLNHEQFF.

This chain links TRBV28 with TRBJ1-1; D gene unclear. The CDR3 has 16 amino acids. The germline V gene encodes CDR1 MDHEN and CDR2 SYDVKM. V lost 5 bases and J lost 6, with 22 bases in between. The CDR3: CASSPHQRGFIAEAFF. DNA for the CDR3: TGTGCCAGCAGTCCCCACCAGAGAGGGTTCATTGCTGAAGCTTTCTTT.

This clone has a handful of counts. V usage is TRBV4-1 and J usage is TRBJ1-1; a weak D match, TRBD1 (6 bases). V shed 4 bases and J shed 4 bases, with 16 bases lying between them. CDR1 MGHRA and CDR2 YSYEKL come from the germline V gene. The CDR3 sequence is 15 residues long. In nucleotides, the CDR3 is TGCGCCAGCAGCCCTATAGTGGGGGCAGCCACTGAAGCTTTCTTT. Its protein product is CASSPIVGAATEAFF.

The chain joins TRBV28 to TRBJ2-7; 11 bases line up with TRBD1. Trimming at V came to 5 bases and at J to 4 bases, leaving 7 bases not matched to a gene. This CDR3 is built from 15 residues. CDR1 and CDR2 (germline): MDHEN, SYDVKM. The CDR3 DNA sequence: TGTGCCAGCAGTCATCACCGGGACAGGGGGTACGAGCAGTACTTC. This translates into CASSHHRDRGYEQYF.

The chain recombines TRBV7-9 with TRBJ2-2, with 7 bases that match TRBD1. The germline V gene has CDR1 SEHNR and CDR2 FQNEAQ (reference sequence). Trimming removed 6 bases from V and 6 bases from J; junction bases left unmatched: 10. This CDR3 has 15 amino acids. CDR3 protein: CASRELGQGAGELFF. Written as DNA, the CDR3 is TGTGCCAGCAGAGAGCTGGGGCAGGGGGCCGGGGAGCTGTTTTTT.